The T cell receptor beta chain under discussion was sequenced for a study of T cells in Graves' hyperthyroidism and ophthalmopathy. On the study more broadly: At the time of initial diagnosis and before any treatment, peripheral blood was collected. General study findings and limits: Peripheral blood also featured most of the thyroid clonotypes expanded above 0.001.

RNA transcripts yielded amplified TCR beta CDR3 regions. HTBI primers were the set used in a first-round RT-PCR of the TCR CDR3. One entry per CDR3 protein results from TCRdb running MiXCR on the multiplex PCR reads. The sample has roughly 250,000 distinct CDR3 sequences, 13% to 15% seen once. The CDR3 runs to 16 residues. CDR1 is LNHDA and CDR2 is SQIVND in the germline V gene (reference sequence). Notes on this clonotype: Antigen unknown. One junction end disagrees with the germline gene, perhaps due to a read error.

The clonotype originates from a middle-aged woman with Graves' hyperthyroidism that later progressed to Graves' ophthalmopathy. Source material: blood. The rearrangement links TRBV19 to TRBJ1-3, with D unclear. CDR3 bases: TGTGCCAGTAGTTCCCCGGGGAGCTCCTCTGGAAACACCGTATATTTT. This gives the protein CASSSPGSSSGNTVYF.